These 13 T cell receptor beta chains were sequenced from one sample in a study of T cells in Graves' hyperthyroidism and ophthalmopathy. It was RNA transcripts that yielded the amplified TCR beta CDR3 regions. A first-round RT-PCR of the TCR CDR3 used the HTBI primer set. TCRdb recomputed calls from the multiplex PCR reads with MiXCR, one row per CDR3 protein. The sample contains about 380,000 distinct CDR3 sequences, under 20% of which appear only once. The sequenced material came from blood. These receptor sequences come from a man younger than 35 with Graves' ophthalmopathy.

This clonotype was seen many times. V usage is TRBV9 and J usage is TRBJ2-5; 10 bases align to TRBD2. In germline, CDR1 is SGDLS, CDR2 YYNGEE. The CDR3 runs to 15 residues. The trim removed 2 bases at V and 4 bases at J, leaving 5 bases unmatched. The CDR3 region is CASSVSSGGGETQYF. Here the CDR3 DNA reads TGTGCCAGCAGCGTGTCTAGCGGGGGAGGAGAGACCCAGTACTTC. Full variable domain (rest looked up from reference TRBV9 and TRBJ2-5): DSGVTQTPKHLITATGQRVTLRCSPRSGDLSVYWYQQSLDQGLQFLIQYYNGEERAKGNILERFSAQQFPDLHSELNLSSLELGDSALYFCASSVSSGGGETQYFGPGTRLLVL.

This clonotype was detected many times. The chain uses TRBV6-1 and TRBJ2-1; D may be TRBD1 (5 bases). The CDR3 is 13 amino acids. Trimming shortened V by 1 base and J by 6 bases, and 7 bases separated the two germline ends. Germline CDR1 MNHNS, CDR2 SASEGT. Here the CDR3 DNA reads TGTGCCAGCAGTGAAGGACAGATCAATGAGCAGTTCTTC. This translates into CASSEGQINEQFF.

In its sample, this clonotype was seen many times. This rearrangement joins TRBV11-2 to TRBJ1-2, with no clear D. Germline V lookup: CDR1 SGHAT, CDR2 FQNNGV. This CDR3 region has 17 residues. Between the trimmed V and J ends, which lost 5 bases and 1 base, there was a span of 20 bases. In DNA, the CDR3 is TGTGCCAGCAGCGAAATATACTCTTGGACTGATAACTATGGCTACACCTTC. Translated: CASSEIYSWTDNYGYTF.

This clonotype was recorded at least ten times. This chain connects TRBV15 to TRBJ1-1; weak D call: TRBD1 (5 bases). Between the trimmed V and J ends, which lost 1 base and 4 bases, there was a span of 13 bases. The CDR3 loop spans 15 amino acids. CDR1 LNHNV and CDR2 YYDKDF come from the germline V gene (reference sequence). The CDR3 loop reads CATSRVGGGGTEAFF. The CDR3 bases are TGTGCCACCAGCAGAGTGGGCGGCGGGGGCACTGAAGCTTTCTTT.

J is TRBJ1-2 and V is TRBV25-1; 9 bases are shared with TRBD1. The CDR3 contains 14 residues. Looked up from germline, CDR1 is MGHDK and CDR2 is SYGVNS. Trimming removed 3 bases from V and 8 bases from J; junction bases left unmatched: 7. As DNA, the CDR3 is TGTGCCAGCAGTGACCCACAGGGGGCGGGAGGCTACACCTTC. This sequence encodes CASSDPQGAGGYTF.

This CDR3 is CASSQNAATNEKLFF. CDR3 sequence (DNA): TGTGCCAGCAGCCAAAACGCGGCAACTAATGAAAAACTGTTTTTT. This sequence joins TRBV3-1 and TRBJ1-4; D ambiguous. The CDR3 covers 15 residues. The V and J ends lost 2 bases and 0 bases respectively, with 7 bases between them. Germline V lookup: CDR1 LGHDT, CDR2 YNNKEL (reference sequence).

At least ten counts were recorded for this clonotype. V is TRBV7-9 and J is TRBJ2-5; D is ambiguous. This CDR3 contains 13 residues. Trimming left V 5 bases short and J 5 bases short, with 12 bases between. Per germline, CDR1 SEHNR and CDR2 FQNEAQ (reference sequence). The CDR3 DNA is TGTGCCAGCAGCGGGGATGGCTGGGAGACCCAGTACTTC. Translation gives CASSGDGWETQYF.

This clonotype was recorded many times. The final CDR3 position lacks the conserved phenylalanine or tryptophan, pointing to a likely read error. V is TRBV28 and J is TRBJ2-3; perhaps TRBD1 as D (6 bases). V dropped 2 bases and J dropped 0 bases, with 12 bases sitting between them. This CDR3 has 16 residues. Germline-derived CDR1 and CDR2 are MDHEN and SYDVKM. The CDR3 spells CASSLISGASTDTQYL. The CDR3 DNA reads TGTGCCAGCAGTTTAATCTCAGGGGCTAGCACAGATACGCAGTATCTT.

The chain is built from TRBV12-3 or TRBV12-4 and TRBJ2-3, with 9 bases identical to TRBD2. V was clipped by 6 bases and J by 2 bases; unmatched bases: 9. This CDR3 is built from 16 residues. The CDR3 protein is CASRPLLAGLTDTQYF. CDR3 bases: TGTGCCAGCAGACCGCTACTAGCGGGCCTCACAGATACGCAGTATTTT.

Many counts were recorded for this clonotype. This chain uses TRBV6-1 with TRBJ1-1; D uncertain. The length of the CDR3 is 15 residues. Germline V gene lookup returns CDR1 MNHNS and CDR2 SASEGT. Trimming pared 3 bases from V and 2 bases from J, leaving 13 bases between. The CDR3 region is CASSDWAHPNTEAFF. For the CDR3, the DNA is TGTGCCAGCAGTGACTGGGCGCACCCCAACACTGAAGCTTTCTTT.

This clonotype was found many times. The rearrangement links TRBV29-1 to TRBJ1-1; 8 bases match TRBD1. Trimming removed 1 base from V and 1 base from J; junction bases left unmatched: 2. Germline CDR1 reads SQVTM; CDR2 reads ANQGSEA. The CDR3 contains 14 residues. The CDR3 protein is CSVEVDRANTEAFF. As DNA, the CDR3 is TGCAGCGTTGAAGTGGACAGGGCGAACACTGAAGCTTTCTTT.

Turning to this clonotype: No conserved phenylalanine or tryptophan is present at the end of the CDR3, so a read error is the likely explanation. This chain uses TRBV6-1 with TRBJ1-1, with D unclear. CDR3 length equals 13 residues. V lost 5 bases to trimming and J lost 1 base, with 8 bases between them. The germline CDR1 and CDR2 sequences are MNHNS and SASEGT. This CDR3 is CASSPGSNTEAFL. CDR3 nucleotides: TGTGCCAGCAGTCCCGGTTCGAACACTGAAGCTTTCTTA.

This clonotype was detected a few times. J is TRBJ2-7 and V is TRBV18, with D perhaps matching TRBD2 (5 bases). The CDR3 totals 15 residues. Trimming took off 3 bases at V and 3 bases at J, with 15 bases between the two ends. Germline V gives CDR1 KGHSH, CDR2 LQKENI. Written as DNA, the CDR3 is TGTGCCAGCTCACCGAGAAAGGGCGGAGGCTACGAGCAGTACTTC. It is translated as CASSPRKGGGYEQYF.